This TCR beta chain was sequenced during a study of T-cell memory formation after mild COVID-19. Study results and caveats: Cross-reactive memory apparently joined, as some responding clones appeared in pre-infection memory.

TCR alpha and TCR beta cDNA libraries carrying sample barcodes and UMIs were produced by 5'RACE using constant-segment primers. TCRdb re-called the 5' RACE reads with MiXCR, one entry per CDR3 protein. The repertoire consists of around 180,000 distinct CDR3 sequences, with approximately 17% occurring once and the leading ten covering 3.9%. This clonotype has a handful of counts. Its antigen is not known. The sequencing sample was made of PBMCs or a T cell subset sorted from them (not recorded which). This sequence was found in a young man who had mild COVID-19 (a few samples of this study predate the infection). Cell type and time point are not known.

CDR3 sequence: CASSNSGGVGELFF. For the CDR3, the DNA is TGTGCCAGCAGCAATTCAGGCGGTGTCGGGGAGCTGTTTTTT. V is TRBV7-2 and J is TRBJ2-2; D uncertain. The CDR3 runs 14 residues. Trimming shortened V by 5 bases and J by 7 bases, and 14 bases separated the two germline ends. Germline CDR1 SGHTA, CDR2 FQGNSA. The full variable domain, completed using reference TRBV7-2 and TRBJ2-2, is GAGVSQSPSNKVTEKGKDVELRCDPISGHTALYWYRQSLGQGLEFLIYFQGNSAPDKSGLPSDRFSAERTGGSVSTLTIQRTQQEDSAVYLCASSNSGGVGELFFGEGSRLTVL.